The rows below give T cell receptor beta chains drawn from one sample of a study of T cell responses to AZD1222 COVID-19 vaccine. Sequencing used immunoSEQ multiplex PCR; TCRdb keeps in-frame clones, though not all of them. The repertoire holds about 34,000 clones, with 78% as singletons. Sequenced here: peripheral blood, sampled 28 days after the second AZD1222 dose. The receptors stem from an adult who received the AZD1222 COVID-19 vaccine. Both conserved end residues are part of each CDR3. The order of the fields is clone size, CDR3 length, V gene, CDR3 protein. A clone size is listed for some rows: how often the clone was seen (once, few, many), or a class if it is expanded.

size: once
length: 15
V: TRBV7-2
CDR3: CASSSQRVAYNEQFF

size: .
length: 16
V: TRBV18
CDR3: CASSPQRDGSGNTIYF

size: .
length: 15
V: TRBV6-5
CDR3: CASSYDGTVNYGYTF

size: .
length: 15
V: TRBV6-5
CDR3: CASSYYGVGNTEAFF

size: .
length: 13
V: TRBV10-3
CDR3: CAIRSQGSDTQYF

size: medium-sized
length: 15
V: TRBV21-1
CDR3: CASSGGRDKGNTIYF

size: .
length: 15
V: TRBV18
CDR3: CASSPTGTGGNTIYF

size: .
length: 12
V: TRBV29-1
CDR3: CSVVTGNTEAFF

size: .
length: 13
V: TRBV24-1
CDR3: CATSGQGADGYTF

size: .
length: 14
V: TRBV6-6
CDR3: CASSPLDGTGELFF

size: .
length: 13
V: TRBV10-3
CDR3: CAISRAINEKLFF

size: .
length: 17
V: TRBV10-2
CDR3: CASSELKGTGSNQPQHF

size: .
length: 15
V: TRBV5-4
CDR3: CASSSLSGRAGELFF

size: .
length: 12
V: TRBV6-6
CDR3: CASRHLSETQYF

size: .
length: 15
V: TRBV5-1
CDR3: CASSLEGREAQPQHF

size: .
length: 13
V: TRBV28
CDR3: CASIAGGLNTQYF

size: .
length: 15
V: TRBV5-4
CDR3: CASSLVLAGVDTQYF

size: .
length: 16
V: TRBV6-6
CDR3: CASRTGRGGRGNTIYF

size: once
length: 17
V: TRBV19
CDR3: CATLGQTTPKTGNTIYF

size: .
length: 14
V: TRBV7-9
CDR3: CASSFQGANTEAFF

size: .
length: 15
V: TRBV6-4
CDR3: CASSEFRGGPDTQYF

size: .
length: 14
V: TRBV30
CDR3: CAWSKDRGRGEQFF

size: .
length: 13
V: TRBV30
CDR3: CAWSVSHNQPQHF

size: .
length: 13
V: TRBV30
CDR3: CAWSVNGRHGYTF

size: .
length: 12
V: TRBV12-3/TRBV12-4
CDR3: CASSPIQETQYF

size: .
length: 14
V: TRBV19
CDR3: CASSIGGAGYGYTF

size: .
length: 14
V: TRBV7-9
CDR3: CASSFRGVGEKLFF

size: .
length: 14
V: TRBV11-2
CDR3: CASSAGDWAGELFF

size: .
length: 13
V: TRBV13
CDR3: CASSRQVNEKLFF

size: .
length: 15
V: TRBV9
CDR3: CASSVAGGSYNEQFF

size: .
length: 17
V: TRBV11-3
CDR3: CASSSSYQRGAYNEQFF

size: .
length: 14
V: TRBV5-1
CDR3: CASSLGQGAREQYF

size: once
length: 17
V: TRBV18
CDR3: CASSPLPFQGATDTQYF

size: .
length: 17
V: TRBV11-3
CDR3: CASSSRSVAGVDAEQFF

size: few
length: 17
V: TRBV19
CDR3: CASSIGSGTGLTHEQYF

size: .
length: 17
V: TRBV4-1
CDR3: CASSLKVAQVVDEKLFF

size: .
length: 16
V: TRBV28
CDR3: CASSSPRGGLTDTQYF

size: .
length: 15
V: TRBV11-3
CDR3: CASSLGLAGYNEQFF

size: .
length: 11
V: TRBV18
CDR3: CASSPTDTQYF

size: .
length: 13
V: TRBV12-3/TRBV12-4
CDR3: CTSYVAENTEAFF

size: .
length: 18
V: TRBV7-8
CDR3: CASSLRQRYKETGNTIYF

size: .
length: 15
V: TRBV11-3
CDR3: CASSARQDVDYGYTF

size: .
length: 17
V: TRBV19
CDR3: CAPNPRDQNKTNEKLFF

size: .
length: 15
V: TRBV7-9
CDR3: CASTARGVVYSGYTF

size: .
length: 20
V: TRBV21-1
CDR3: CASSKWELQGDRGKGNTIYF

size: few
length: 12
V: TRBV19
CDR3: CASSIGRGGLFF

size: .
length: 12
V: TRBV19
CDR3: CASSRRGAEQYF

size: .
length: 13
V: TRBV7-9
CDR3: CASSFGIIYGYTF

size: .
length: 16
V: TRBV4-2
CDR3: CASSPSAGAGVLEQFF

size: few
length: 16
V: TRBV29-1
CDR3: CSVDGEGPGQGRGYTF

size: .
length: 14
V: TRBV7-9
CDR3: CASSLGLSNQPQHF